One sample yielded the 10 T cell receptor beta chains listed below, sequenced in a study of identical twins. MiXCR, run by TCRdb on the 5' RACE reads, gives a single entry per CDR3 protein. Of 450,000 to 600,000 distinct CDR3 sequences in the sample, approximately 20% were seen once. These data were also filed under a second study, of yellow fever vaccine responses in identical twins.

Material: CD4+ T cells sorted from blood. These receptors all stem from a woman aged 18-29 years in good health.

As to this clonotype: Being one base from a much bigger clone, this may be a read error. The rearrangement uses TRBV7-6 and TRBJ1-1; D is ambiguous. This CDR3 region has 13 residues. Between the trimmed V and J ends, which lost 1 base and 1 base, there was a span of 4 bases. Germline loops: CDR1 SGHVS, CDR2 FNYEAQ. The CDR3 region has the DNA TGTGCCAGCAGCTTAGACCAGAACACTGAAGCTTTCTTT. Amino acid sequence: CASSLDQNTEAFF.

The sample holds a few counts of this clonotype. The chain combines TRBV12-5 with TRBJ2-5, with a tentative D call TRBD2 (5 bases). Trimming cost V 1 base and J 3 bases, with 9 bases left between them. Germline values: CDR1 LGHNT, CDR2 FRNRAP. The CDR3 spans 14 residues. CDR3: CASGLGAGEETQYF. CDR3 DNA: TGTGCTAGTGGTTTGGGCGCGGGTGAAGAGACCCAGTACTTC.

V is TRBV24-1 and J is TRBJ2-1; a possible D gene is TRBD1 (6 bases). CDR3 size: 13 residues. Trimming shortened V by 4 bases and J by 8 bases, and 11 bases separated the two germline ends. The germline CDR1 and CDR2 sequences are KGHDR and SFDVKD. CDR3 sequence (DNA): TGTGCCACCAGTGAGCAGGGGTTCGATGAGCAGTTCTTC. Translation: CATSEQGFDEQFF.

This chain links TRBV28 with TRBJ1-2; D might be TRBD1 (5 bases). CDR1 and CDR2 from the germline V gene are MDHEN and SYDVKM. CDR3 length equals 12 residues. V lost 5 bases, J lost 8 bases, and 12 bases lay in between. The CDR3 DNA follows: TGTGCCAGCAGTCAACAGGTTACGGGCTACACCTTC. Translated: CASSQQVTGYTF.

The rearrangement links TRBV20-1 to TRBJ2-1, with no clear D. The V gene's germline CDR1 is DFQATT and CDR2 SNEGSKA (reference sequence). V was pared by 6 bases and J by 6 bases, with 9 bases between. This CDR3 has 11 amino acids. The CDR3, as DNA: TGCAGTGCCGTAAAAGTCAATGAGCAGTTCTTC. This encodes CSAVKVNEQFF.

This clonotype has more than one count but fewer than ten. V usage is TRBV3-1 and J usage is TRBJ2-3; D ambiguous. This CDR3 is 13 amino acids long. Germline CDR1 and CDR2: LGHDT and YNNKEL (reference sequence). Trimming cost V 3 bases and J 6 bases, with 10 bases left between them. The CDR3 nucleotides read TGTGCCAGCAGCCACCTGGTGACGGATACGCAGTATTTT. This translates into CASSHLVTDTQYF.

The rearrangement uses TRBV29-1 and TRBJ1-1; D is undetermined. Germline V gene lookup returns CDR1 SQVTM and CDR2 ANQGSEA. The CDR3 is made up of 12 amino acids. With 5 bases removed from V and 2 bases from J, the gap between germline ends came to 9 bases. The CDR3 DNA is TGCAGCGTTACGGGAATCAACACTGAAGCTTTCTTT. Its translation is CSVTGINTEAFF.

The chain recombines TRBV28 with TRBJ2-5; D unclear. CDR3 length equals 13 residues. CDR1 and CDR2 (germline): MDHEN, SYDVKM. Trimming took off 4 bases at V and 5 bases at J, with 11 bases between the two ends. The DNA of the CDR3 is TGTGCCAGCAGTTCTCCCCCCCGGGAGACCCAGTACTTC. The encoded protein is CASSSPPRETQYF. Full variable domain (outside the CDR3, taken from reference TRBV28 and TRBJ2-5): DVKVTQSSRYLVKRTGEKVFLECVQDMDHENMFWYRQDPGLGLRLIYFSYDVKMKEKGDIPEGYSVSREKKERFSLILESASTNQTSMYLCASSSPPRETQYFGPGTRLLVL.

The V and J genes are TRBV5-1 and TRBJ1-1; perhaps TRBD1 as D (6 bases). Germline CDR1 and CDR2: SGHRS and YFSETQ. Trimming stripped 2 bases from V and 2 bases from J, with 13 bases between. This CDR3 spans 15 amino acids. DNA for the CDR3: TGCGCCAGCAGCTTCCGGGACACTCTAAACACTGAAGCTTTCTTT. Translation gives CASSFRDTLNTEAFF.

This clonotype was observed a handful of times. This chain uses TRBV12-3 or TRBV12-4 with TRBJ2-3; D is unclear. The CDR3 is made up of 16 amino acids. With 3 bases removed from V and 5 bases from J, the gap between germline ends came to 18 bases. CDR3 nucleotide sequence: TGTGCCAGCAGTTTGTTGTCTGGGGTGAGTCGAGATACGCAGTATTTT. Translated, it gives CASSLLSGVSRDTQYF.